This T cell receptor beta chain was documented in a study of CD8 T cells in ankylosing spondylitis. Germline V lookup: CDR1 SGHTA, CDR2 FQGNSA. Trimming removed 0 bases from V and 5 bases from J; junction bases left unmatched: 8. The CDR3 sequence is 17 residues long. Comment on this clonotype: Its target is unknown.

Molecular-barcoded quantitative 5'-RACE produced these TCR beta libraries. From the 5' RACE reads, TCRdb called clonotypes with MiXCR, one entry per CDR3 protein. The repertoire consists of approximately 240,000 distinct CDR3 sequences, with about 24% occurring once and the leading ten covering over 0.55%. Whole-study results and caveats: Some of these motif variants have turned up before, in reports on reactive arthritis synovial fluid and blood. Made up of about eight highly homologous variants, a TCR beta motif appeared characteristic of ankylosing spondylitis blood.

What was sequenced was blood, either unsorted or a sorted T cell fraction (not recorded which). The rearrangement joins TRBV7-2 to TRBJ2-2; 8 bases map to TRBD1. The clonotype originates from a male donor with ankylosing spondylitis or in good health (not recorded which). CDR3 residues: CASSLAQDRVGTGELFF. Here the CDR3 DNA reads TGTGCCAGCAGCTTAGCGCAGGACAGGGTGGGGACCGGGGAGCTGTTTTTT.